A single T cell receptor (beta chain) is shown here with its context. Assay used: immunoSEQ multiplex PCR; TCRdb lists only in-frame clones, some missing. Of roughly 2.4 million clones listed, 95% are singletons. After removal of 0 bases from V and 3 bases from J, the junction contained 4 bases not matched to a gene. The length of the CDR3 is 16 residues. Germline V gives CDR1 MGHRA, CDR2 YSYEKL. This specimen belongs to a study of shared clonotypes between healthy human individuals. For the study at large: Three plates were used per donor for CD4 naive, three for CD4 memory, two for CD8 naive and one for CD8 memory.

The receptor's source is a young man in good health. The specimen was naive CD4+ T cells sorted from blood. Subset indicated: CD45RA+ positively selected. J is TRBJ1-2 and V is TRBV4-1; 10 bases map to TRBD1. CDR3 loop: CASSQELGQGDYGYTF. DNA of the CDR3: TGCGCCAGCAGCCAAGAACTAGGACAGGGGGACTATGGCTACACCTTC.